This is a list of T cell receptor beta chains from one sample in a study of neurological immune-mediated disorders. TCRdb used MiXCR to reprocess the 5' RACE reads, holding one entry per CDR3 protein. The sample lists tens of thousands of distinct CDR3 sequences; 6% to 7% were seen once. Sequenced material: CD4+ T cells from blood. The source of these receptors is a woman in her thirties or forties in good health. Each CDR3 is given with its conserved first and last residue. The D gene is left open where the match is weak. Clone size appears in some rows only: once, few, many, or a class for an expanded clone.

. | many | TRBJ2-7 | TRBV7-2 | CASSLGRYEQYF | TGTGCCAGCAGCTTAGGCCGCTACGAGCAGTACTTC
. | . | TRBJ1-1 | TRBV10-3 | CAISGGQRGNTEAFF | TGTGCCATCAGTGGCGGACAGAGGGGGAACACTGAAGCTTTTTTT
TRBD1 | many | TRBJ1-1 | TRBV20-1 | CSAREVGGAGAFF | TGCAGTGCTAGAGAAGTAGGGGGCGCAGGGGCTTTCTTT
. | many | TRBJ1-1 | TRBV12-3/TRBV12-4 | CASSLGGDGRTEAFF | TGTGCCAGCAGTTTAGGGGGGGACGGAAGGACTGAAGCTTTCTTT
. | many | TRBJ2-3 | TRBV6-6 | CASSRGRDLGDTQYF | TGTGCCAGCAGTCGGGGCAGGGACCTAGGGGATACGCAGTATTTT
. | many | TRBJ2-1 | TRBV5-1 | CASSFGYNNEQFF | TGCGCCAGCAGCTTCGGTTACAACAATGAGCAGTTCTTC
. | many | TRBJ1-5 | TRBV7-2 | CASSQYPSNQPQHF | TGTGCCAGCAGCCAGTACCCTAGCAATCAGCCCCAGCATTTT
. | many | TRBJ2-3 | TRBV5-1 | CASSLEISGHRTDTQYF | TGCGCCAGCAGCTTGGAGATATCGGGACACCGCACAGATACGCAGTATTTT
. | . | TRBJ2-5 | TRBV28 | CASSRSGTAPETQYF | TGTGCCAGCAGCCGCTCGGGGACGGCTCCGGAGACCCAGTACTTC
TRBD1 | many | TRBJ2-7 | TRBV20-1 | CSARGTGGYEQYF | TGCAGTGCTAGAGGGACAGGGGGTTACGAGCAGTACTTC
. | . | TRBJ2-5 | TRBV20-1 | CSASQVHGETQYF | TGCAGTGCTAGTCAGGTCCATGGGGAGACCCAGTACTTC
TRBD2 | few | TRBJ2-1 | TRBV14 | CASSSLAASYNEQFF | TGTGCCAGCAGCTCTCTAGCGGCATCCTACAATGAGCAGTTCTTC
. | few | TRBJ2-7 | TRBV11-2 | CASSLGLAMNEQYF | TGTGCCAGCAGCTTAGGTCTAGCTATGAACGAGCAGTACTTC
TRBD2 | many | TRBJ2-7 | TRBV10-3 | CAIRRAGAPFPYEQYF | TGTGCCATCAGGAGAGCGGGAGCCCCTTTCCCCTACGAGCAGTACTTC
TRBD2 | many | TRBJ2-1 | TRBV9 | CASSPRVLAGGRDEQFF | TGTGCCAGCAGCCCCCGTGTGTTAGCGGGAGGTCGGGATGAGCAGTTCTTC
. | many | TRBJ2-7 | TRBV5-1 | CASSHGQTGSSYEQYF | TGCGCCAGCAGCCACGGCCAGACGGGAAGCTCCTACGAGCAGTACTTC
. | many | TRBJ1-2 | TRBV29-1 | CSVDGSLPGRDGASDYGYTF | TGCAGCGTTGACGGTTCCCTACCAGGCAGGGATGGTGCATCAGACTATGGCTACACCTTC
. | many | TRBJ2-5 | TRBV7-2 | CASSLDFGVGETQYF | TGTGCCAGCAGCTTGGACTTTGGCGTAGGAGAGACCCAGTACTTC
. | many | TRBJ2-3 | TRBV4-2 | CASSQGLGKADTQYF | TGTGCCAGCAGCCAAGGTTTGGGGAAAGCAGATACGCAGTATTTT
. | many | TRBJ2-1 | TRBV29-1 | CSVVGPGASNEQFF | TGCAGCGTTGTGGGTCCAGGGGCGTCCAATGAGCAGTTCTTC
TRBD1 | many | TRBJ1-5 | TRBV3-1 | CASSQTGGNQPQHF | TGTGCCAGCAGCCAGACAGGGGGCAATCAGCCCCAGCATTTT
. | medium-sized | TRBJ1-4 | TRBV7-2 | CASSLQAATNEKLFF | TGTGCCAGCAGCCTACAGGCTGCAACTAATGAAAAACTGTTTTTT
. | many | TRBJ1-6 | TRBV7-9 | CASSFGESPLHF | TGTGCCAGCAGCTTCGGGGAATCACCCCTCCACTTT
TRBD2 | . | TRBJ2-1 | TRBV27 | CASSLGGRNEQFF | TGTGCCAGCAGTTTAGGCGGGAGAAATGAGCAGTTCTTC
. | many | TRBJ2-7 | TRBV12-3/TRBV12-4 | CASSFWVNEQYF | TGTGCCAGCAGTTTTTGGGTAAACGAGCAGTACTTC
. | many | TRBJ2-1 | TRBV12-3/TRBV12-4 | CASTPYRREHNEQFF | TGTGCCAGCACCCCGTACCGGCGGGAACACAATGAGCAGTTCTTC
. | many | TRBJ1-5 | TRBV5-1 | CASRPDRSSGQPQHF | TGCGCCAGCAGGCCCGACAGGTCATCGGGTCAGCCCCAGCATTTT